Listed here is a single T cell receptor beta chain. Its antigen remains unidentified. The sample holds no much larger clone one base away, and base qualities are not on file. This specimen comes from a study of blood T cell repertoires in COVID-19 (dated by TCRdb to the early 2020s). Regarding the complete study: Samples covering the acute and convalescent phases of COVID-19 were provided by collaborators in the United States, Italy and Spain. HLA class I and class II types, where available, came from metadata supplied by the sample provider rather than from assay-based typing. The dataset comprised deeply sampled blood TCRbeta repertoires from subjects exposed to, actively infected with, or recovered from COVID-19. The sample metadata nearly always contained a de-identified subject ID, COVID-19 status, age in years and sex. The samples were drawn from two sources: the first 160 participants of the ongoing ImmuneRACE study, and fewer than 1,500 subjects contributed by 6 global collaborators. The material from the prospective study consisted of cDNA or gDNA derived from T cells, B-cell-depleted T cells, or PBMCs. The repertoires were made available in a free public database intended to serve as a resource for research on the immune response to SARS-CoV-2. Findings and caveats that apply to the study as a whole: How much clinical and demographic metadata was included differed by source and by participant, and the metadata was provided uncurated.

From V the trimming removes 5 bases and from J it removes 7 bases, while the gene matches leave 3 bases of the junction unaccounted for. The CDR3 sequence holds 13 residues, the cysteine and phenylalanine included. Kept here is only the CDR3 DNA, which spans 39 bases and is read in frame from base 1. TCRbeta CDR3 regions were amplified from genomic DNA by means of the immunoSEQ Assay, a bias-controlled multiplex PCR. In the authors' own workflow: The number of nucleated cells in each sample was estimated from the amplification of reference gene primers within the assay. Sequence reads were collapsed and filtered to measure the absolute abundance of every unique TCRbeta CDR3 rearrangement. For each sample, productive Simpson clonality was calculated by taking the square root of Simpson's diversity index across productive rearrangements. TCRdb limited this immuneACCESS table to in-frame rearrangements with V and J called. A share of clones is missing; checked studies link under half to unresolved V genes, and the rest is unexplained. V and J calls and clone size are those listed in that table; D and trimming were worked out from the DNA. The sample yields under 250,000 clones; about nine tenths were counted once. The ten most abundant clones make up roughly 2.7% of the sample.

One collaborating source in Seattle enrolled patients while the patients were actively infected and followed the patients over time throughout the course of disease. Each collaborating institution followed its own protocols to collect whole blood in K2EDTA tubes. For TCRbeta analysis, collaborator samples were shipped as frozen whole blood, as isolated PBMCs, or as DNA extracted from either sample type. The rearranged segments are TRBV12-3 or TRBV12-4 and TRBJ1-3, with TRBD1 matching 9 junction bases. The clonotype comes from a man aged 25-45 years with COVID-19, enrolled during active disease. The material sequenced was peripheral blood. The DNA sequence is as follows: TGTGCCAGCAGTCGTGGACAGGGGAACACCATATATTTT. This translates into CASSRGQGNTIYF.